This T cell receptor (beta chain) was sequenced in a study of blood T cell repertoires in COVID-19. As for the study in general: Both acute and convalescent COVID-19 samples were obtained from the United States, Italy and Spain. PBMCs, B-cell-depleted T cells, or T cells provided the cDNA or gDNA that made up the material.

CDR1 is MGHRA, CDR2 YSYEKL, per germline. V was trimmed by 2 bases and J by 6 bases, leaving 21 bases between them. The CDR3 covers 17 residues. How the authors handled the data: Nucleated cell counts were estimated from reference gene primer amplification. The data were produced by immunoSEQ multiplex PCR, yet TCRdb's version contains in-frame clones alone and is incomplete. The V and J calls and the clone size are those of that table, but D and trimming were determined from the DNA. The sample holds some 180,000 clones, 83% seen once. The TCR sequence derives from a woman over 75 with acute or convalescent COVID-19. V and J are TRBV4-1 and TRBJ2-3, with unresolved D. The sequencing sample was made of peripheral blood. CDR3 DNA sequence: TGCGCCAGCAGCCAATTTTACTTGACAAGGTCCTGGGATACGCAGTATTTT. Amino acid sequence: CASSQFYLTRSWDTQYF.